Here is one TCR beta chain with its context. What it binds is unknown. Libraries were prepared by immunoSEQ multiplex PCR; TCRdb keeps only in-frame clonotypes and omits some of them. The table has tens of thousands of clones, roughly 92% seen once. The record originates from a study of graft-versus-host responses after intestinal transplantation. Deletions cut 5 bases from V and 2 bases from J, with 24 bases between. In germline, CDR1 is SGHNT, CDR2 YENEEA. The CDR3 contains 19 residues. Study outcomes and limitations: Patients who carried graft-donor T cell macrochimerism also had high graft-versus-host to host-versus-graft clonal ratios in their allografts.

The chain is built from TRBV11-3 and TRBJ2-2; D ambiguous. The starting material was bone marrow, obtained roughly 780 days after intestinal transplantation. The clonotype was recovered from a human patient who received an intestinal transplant, so some T cells may come from the graft donor. DNA of the CDR3: TGTGCCAGCAGCACATCAGTAGGTCTTATACCACGAAACACCGGGGAGCTGTTTTTT. It translates to CASSTSVGLIPRNTGELFF.